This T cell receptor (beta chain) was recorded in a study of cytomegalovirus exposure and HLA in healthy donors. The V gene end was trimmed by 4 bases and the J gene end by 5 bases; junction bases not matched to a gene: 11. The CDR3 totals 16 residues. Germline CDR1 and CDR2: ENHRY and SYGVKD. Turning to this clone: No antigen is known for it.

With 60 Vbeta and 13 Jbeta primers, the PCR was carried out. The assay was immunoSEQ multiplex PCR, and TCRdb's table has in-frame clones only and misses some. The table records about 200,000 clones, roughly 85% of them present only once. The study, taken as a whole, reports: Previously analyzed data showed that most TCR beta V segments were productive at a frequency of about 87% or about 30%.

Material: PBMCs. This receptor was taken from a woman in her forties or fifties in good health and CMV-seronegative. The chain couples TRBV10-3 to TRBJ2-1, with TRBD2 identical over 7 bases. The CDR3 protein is CAISAASGTLNNEQFF. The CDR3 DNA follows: TGTGCCATCAGTGCGGCGAGCGGGACCCTAAACAATGAGCAGTTCTTC.